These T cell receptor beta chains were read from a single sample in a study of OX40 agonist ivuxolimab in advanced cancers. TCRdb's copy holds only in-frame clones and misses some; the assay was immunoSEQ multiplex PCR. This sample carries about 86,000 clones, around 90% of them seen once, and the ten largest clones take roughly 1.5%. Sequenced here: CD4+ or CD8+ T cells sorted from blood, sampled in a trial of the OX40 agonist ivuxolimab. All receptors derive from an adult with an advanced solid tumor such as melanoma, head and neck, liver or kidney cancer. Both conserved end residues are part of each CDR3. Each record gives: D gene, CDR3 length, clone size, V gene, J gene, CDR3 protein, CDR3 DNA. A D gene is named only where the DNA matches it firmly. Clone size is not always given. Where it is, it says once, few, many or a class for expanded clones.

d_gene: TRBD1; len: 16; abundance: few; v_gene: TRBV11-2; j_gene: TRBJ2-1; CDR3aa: CASSSQTGGSYNEQFF; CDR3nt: TGTGCCAGCAGCTCGCAGACAGGGGGGTCCTACAATGAGCAGTTCTTC
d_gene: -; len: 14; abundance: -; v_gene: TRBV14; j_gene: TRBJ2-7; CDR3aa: CASSPRMVAQEQYF; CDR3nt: TGTGCCAGCAGCCCTCGGATGGTCGCGCAGGAGCAGTACTTC
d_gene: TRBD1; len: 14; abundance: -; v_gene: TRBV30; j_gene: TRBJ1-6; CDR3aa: CAWSRGQGDSPLHF; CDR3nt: TGTGCCTGGAGTCGAGGACAGGGGGATTCACCCCTCCACTTT
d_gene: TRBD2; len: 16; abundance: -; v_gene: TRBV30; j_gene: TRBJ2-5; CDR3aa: CAWSVPLAGVGETQYF; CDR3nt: TGTGCCTGGAGTGTCCCCCTAGCGGGAGTGGGAGAGACCCAGTACTTC
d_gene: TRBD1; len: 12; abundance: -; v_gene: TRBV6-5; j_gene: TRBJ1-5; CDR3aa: CASIPNRGPQHF; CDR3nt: TGTGCCAGCATTCCCAACAGGGGGCCCCAGCATTTT
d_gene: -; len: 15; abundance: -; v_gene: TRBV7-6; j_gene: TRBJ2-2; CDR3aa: CASSLGTVNTGELFF; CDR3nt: TGTGCCAGCAGCTTAGGGACGGTTAACACCGGGGAGCTGTTTTTT
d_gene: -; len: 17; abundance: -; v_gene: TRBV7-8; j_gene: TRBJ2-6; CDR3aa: CASSSGQAGPGANVLTF; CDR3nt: TGTGCCAGCAGCTCAGGACAGGCGGGGCCTGGGGCCAACGTCCTGACTTTC
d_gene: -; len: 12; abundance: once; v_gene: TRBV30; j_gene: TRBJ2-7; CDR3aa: CAWGLLSYEQYF; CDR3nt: TGTGCCTGGGGCCTTCTCTCCTACGAGCAGTACTTC
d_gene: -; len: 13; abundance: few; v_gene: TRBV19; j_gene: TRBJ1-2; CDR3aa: CASSMNRVHGYTF; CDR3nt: TGTGCCAGTAGTATGAACAGGGTCCATGGCTACACCTTC
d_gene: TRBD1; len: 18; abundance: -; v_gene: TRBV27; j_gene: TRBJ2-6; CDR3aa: CASSSRTGGAAGANVLTF; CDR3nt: TGTGCCAGCAGTTCAAGGACAGGGGGCGCGGCTGGGGCCAACGTCCTGACTTTC
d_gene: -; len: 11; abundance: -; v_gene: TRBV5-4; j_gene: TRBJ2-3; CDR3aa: CASSFKDTQYF; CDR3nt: TGTGCCAGCAGCTTCAAAGATACGCAGTATTTT
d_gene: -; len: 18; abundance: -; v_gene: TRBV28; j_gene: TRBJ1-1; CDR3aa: CASPKWGGAPTMNTEAFF; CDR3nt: TGTGCCAGCCCGAAATGGGGAGGGGCCCCGACCATGAACACTGAAGCTTTCTTT
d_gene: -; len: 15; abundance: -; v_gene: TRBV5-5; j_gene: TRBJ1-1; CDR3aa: CASSFTGTWNTEAFF; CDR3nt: TGTGCCAGCAGCTTCACCGGGACTTGGAACACTGAAGCTTTCTTT
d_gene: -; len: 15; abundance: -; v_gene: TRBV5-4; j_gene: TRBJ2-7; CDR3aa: CASSTIRDGLYEQYF; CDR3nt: TGTGCCAGCAGCACCATCCGGGATGGGCTTTACGAGCAGTACTTC
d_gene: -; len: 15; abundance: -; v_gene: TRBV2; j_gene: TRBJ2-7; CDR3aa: CASSVGGAYSYEQYF; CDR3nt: TGTGCCAGCAGTGTCGGCGGGGCTTATTCCTACGAGCAGTACTTC
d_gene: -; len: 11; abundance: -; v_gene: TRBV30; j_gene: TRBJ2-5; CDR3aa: CAWTVGETQYF; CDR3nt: TGTGCCTGGACGGTGGGAGAGACCCAGTACTTC
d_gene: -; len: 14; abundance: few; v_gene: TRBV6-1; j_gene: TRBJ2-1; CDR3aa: CASSRRGGYNEQFF; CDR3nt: TGTGCCAGCAGCAGACGTGGGGGATACAATGAGCAGTTCTTC
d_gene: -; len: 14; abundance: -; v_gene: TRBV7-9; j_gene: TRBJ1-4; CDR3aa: CASSPRLGTEKLFF; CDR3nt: TGTGCCAGCAGCCCAAGGCTGGGAACCGAAAAACTGTTTTTT
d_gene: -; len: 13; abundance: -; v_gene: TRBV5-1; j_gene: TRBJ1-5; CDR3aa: CASSSASNQPQHF; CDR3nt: TGCGCCAGCAGCTCGGCTAGCAATCAGCCCCAGCATTTT
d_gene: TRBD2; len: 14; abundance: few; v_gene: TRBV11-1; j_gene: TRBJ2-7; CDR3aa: CASSPGTIDTEQYF; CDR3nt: TGTGCCAGCAGCCCCGGGACTATCGACACCGAGCAGTACTTC
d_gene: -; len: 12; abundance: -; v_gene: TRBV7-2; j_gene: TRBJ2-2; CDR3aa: CASSLVNGELFF; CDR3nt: TGTGCCAGCAGCTTAGTCAACGGGGAGCTGTTTTTT
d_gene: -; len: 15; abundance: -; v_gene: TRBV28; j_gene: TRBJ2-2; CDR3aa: CASSFDRSNTGELFF; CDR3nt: TGTGCCAGCAGTTTTGACAGGTCGAACACCGGGGAGCTGTTTTTT
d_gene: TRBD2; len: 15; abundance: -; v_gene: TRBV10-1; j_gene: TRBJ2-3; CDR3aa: CASSERLAGGGTQYF; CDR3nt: TGCGCCAGCAGTGAGAGACTAGCGGGAGGTGGTACGCAGTATTTT
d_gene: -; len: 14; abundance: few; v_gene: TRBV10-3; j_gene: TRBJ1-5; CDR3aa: CAISDSAGRQPQHF; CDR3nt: TGTGCCATCAGTGACTCCGCAGGGCGACAGCCCCAGCATTTT
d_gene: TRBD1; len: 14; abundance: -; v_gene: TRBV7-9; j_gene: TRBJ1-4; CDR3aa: CASSSDRGEEKLFF; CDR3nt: TGTGCCAGCAGCTCGGACAGGGGAGAAGAAAAACTGTTTTTT